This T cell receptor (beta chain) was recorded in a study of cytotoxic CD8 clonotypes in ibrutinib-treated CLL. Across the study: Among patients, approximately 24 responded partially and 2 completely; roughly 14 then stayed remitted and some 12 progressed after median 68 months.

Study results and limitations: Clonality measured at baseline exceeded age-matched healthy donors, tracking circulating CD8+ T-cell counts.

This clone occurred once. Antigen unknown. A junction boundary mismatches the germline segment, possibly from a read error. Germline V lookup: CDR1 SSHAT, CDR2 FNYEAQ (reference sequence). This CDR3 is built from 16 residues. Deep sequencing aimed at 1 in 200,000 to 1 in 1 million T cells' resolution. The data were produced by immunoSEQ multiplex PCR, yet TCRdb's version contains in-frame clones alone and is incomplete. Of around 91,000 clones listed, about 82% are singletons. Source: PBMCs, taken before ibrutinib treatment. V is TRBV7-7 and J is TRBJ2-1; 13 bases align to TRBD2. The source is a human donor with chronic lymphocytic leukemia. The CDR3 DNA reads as TGTGCTAGCAGCCTCGAACTAGCGGGAGGGCGAAATGAGCAGTTCTTC. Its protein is CASSLELAGGRNEQFF.